This T cell receptor (beta chain) was identified in a study of cytomegalovirus exposure and HLA in healthy donors. PCR amplification relied on 60 Vbeta primers (plus 13 Jbeta primers). Repertoires were generated with immunoSEQ multiplex PCR, while TCRdb's copy carries only in-frame clones and drops some. Among roughly 150,000 clones listed, about 75% were seen once. CDR3 size: 14 residues. V shed 1 base, J shed 6 bases, and the junction held 3 bases outside the gene matches. Germline V lookup: CDR1 KGHSH, CDR2 LQKENI. What was sequenced was PBMCs. The chain carries TRBV18 and TRBJ1-1, with TRBD1 matching 9 bases. This sequence originates from a man between 18 and 35 years old in good health and CMV-seropositive. Here the CDR3 reads CASSPRQGDSEAFF. The CDR3 nucleotides are TGTGCCAGCTCACCACGACAGGGGGACTCTGAAGCTTTCTTT.